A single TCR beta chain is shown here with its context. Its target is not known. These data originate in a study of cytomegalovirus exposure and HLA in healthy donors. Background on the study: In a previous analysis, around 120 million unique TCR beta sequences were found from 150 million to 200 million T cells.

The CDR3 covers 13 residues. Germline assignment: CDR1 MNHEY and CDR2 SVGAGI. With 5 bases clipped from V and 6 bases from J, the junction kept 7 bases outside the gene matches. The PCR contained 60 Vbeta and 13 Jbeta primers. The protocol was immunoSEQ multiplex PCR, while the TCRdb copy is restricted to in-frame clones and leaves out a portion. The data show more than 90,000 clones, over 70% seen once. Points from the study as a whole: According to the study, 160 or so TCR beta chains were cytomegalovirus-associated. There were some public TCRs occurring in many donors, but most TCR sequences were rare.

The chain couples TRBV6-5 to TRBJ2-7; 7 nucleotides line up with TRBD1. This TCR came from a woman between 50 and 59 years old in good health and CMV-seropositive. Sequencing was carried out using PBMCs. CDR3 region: CASSGRQGREQYF. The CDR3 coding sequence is TGTGCCAGCAGTGGTCGACAGGGCCGCGAGCAGTACTTC.